The 27 T cell receptor beta chains below come from one sample, sequenced in a study of CD8+CD57+ T cells in acquired aplastic anemia. For CDR3 and TCR beta VDJ profiling, genomic DNA was the template used. TCRdb re-analysed the reads in MiXCR, keeping a single row per CDR3 protein. The sample carries more than 250,000 distinct CDR3 sequences, 55% to 60% recorded once. Sequenced material: sorted CD4+, CD8+, or CD8+CD57+ T cells (not recorded which) from PBMCs. These receptor sequences come from a human donor with severe aplastic anemia or a healthy control (not recorded which).

This sequence joins TRBV19 and TRBJ2-1; D might be TRBD1 (6 bases). CDR3 length: 15 amino acids. Germline V gives CDR1 LNHDA, CDR2 SQIVND (reference sequence). V was trimmed by 3 bases and J by 4 bases, leaving 13 bases between them. The CDR3 bases are TGTGCCAGTAGTATGGCTGGACAGAGGTACAATGAGCAGTTCTTC. Encoded protein: CASSMAGQRYNEQFF.

This clonotype came up a few times. The V and J genes are TRBV7-9 and TRBJ1-3, with D possibly matching TRBD1 (6 bases). Per the germline V gene, CDR1 is SEHNR and CDR2 is FQNEAQ (reference sequence). The V and J ends lost 5 bases and 16 bases respectively, with 12 bases between them. The CDR3 covers 10 residues. The CDR3 region has the DNA TGTGCCAGCAGCGTCAGGGGTGGTTATTTT. Translation gives CASSVRGGYF.

The genes are TRBV7-3 and TRBJ2-7; possible D gene TRBD2, 6 bases. The CDR3 spans 12 residues. Per the germline V gene, CDR1 is SGHTA and CDR2 is FQGTGA. V was clipped by 6 bases and J by 7 bases, with 13 bases between them. In nucleotides, the CDR3 is TGTGCCAGCAGGTCAGGGAGGATTGAGCAGTACTTC. Translation: CASRSGRIEQYF.

A single count supports this clonotype. This chain joins TRBV20-1 and TRBJ2-5, with a tentative D call TRBD2 (5 bases). The V gene's germline CDR1 is DFQATT and CDR2 SNEGSKA (reference sequence). CDR3 length: 11 amino acids. The DNA for the CDR3 is TGCAGCGCCGGGGACCAAGAGACCCAGTACTTC. Amino acids: CSAGDQETQYF.

The chain links TRBV29-1 to TRBJ2-5, with 9 bases lining up with TRBD1. The CDR3 extends over 16 amino acids. Losses at the gene ends were 2 bases for V and 1 base for J; bases not matched to a gene: 8. Germline loops: CDR1 SQVTM, CDR2 ANQGSEA. CDR3 residues: CSVEPDRGGIQETQYF. CDR3 nucleotides: TGCAGCGTTGAACCCGACAGGGGGGGGATCCAAGAGACCCAGTACTTC.

Here the CDR3 reads CASSLGGSDPTYEQYF. The CDR3 DNA sequence: TGTGCCAGCAGCTTAGGAGGGTCAGACCCCACCTACGAGCAGTACTTC. The V and J genes are TRBV7-9 and TRBJ2-7; TRBD2 is a possible D gene (5 bases). This CDR3 region has 16 residues. Per the germline V gene, CDR1 is SEHNR and CDR2 is FQNEAQ (reference sequence). The V gene lost 1 base and the J gene lost 2 bases, with 15 bases spanning the gap.

The chain uses TRBV19 and TRBJ2-2; D unclear. The V and J ends lost 2 bases and 9 bases respectively, with 10 bases between them. The CDR3 length is 13 residues. In germline, CDR1 is LNHDA, CDR2 SQIVND (reference sequence). The CDR3 DNA is TGTGCCAGTAGTATAAGGGTCTCCCGGGAGCTGTTTTTT. It codes for CASSIRVSRELFF.

CDR3 in amino acids: CSARLPSFQRGSYEQYF. CDR3 bases: TGCAGTGCTAGACTTCCCAGCTTTCAAAGGGGCTCCTACGAGCAGTACTTC. J is TRBJ2-7 and V is TRBV20-1, with D perhaps TRBD1 (5 bases). Deletions cut 2 bases from V and 0 bases from J, with 20 bases between. Germline values: CDR1 DFQATT, CDR2 SNEGSKA (reference sequence). The CDR3 is made up of 17 amino acids.

The rearrangement uses TRBV6-5 and TRBJ1-1, with a possible D match to TRBD1 (5 bases). Germline V lookup: CDR1 MNHEY, CDR2 SVGAGI. V was cut by 7 bases and J by 4 bases, with 13 bases left in between. The CDR3 is 13 residues long. CDR3 sequence reads: CASNLLGTTEAFF. CDR3 DNA: TGTGCCAGCAACCTTTTGGGGACCACTGAAGCTTTCTTT.

The chain employs TRBV7-2 and TRBJ1-1; 9 bases map to TRBD1. The CDR3 has 14 amino acids. V was pared by 5 bases and J by 4 bases, with 5 bases of the junction left unmatched. Per germline, CDR1 SGHTA and CDR2 FQGNSA. The CDR3, as DNA: TGTGCCAGCAGCCCTGCGACAGGGGGCACTGAAGCTTTCTTT. This encodes CASSPATGGTEAFF.

This clonotype was seen repeatedly, ten times or more. The gene calls are TRBV7-8 and TRBJ1-5; tentative D call: TRBD1 (5 bases). Germline CDR1 reads SGHVS; CDR2 reads FQNEAQ. The CDR3 runs 14 residues. The V end lost 3 bases, the J end lost 7 bases, and 13 bases lay between the germline ends. The CDR3 sequence: CASSFVGGNQPQHF. In nucleotides, the CDR3 is TGTGCCAGCAGCTTTGTCGGGGGGAACCAGCCCCAGCATTTT.

This clonotype has at least ten counts. V gene TRBV19 combines with J gene TRBJ2-4; perhaps TRBD2 as D (5 bases). The V gene's germline CDR1 is LNHDA and CDR2 SQIVND (reference sequence). This CDR3 comprises 15 residues. Trimming cost V 5 bases and J 1 base, with 12 bases left between them. CDR3 protein: CASSSPGGAKNIQYF. CDR3 DNA sequence: TGTGCCAGTAGTTCCCCCGGCGGGGCCAAAAACATTCAGTACTTC.

As regards this clonotype: This is likely a read error, given that the CDR3 carries no conserved phenylalanine or tryptophan at its end. This chain connects TRBV20-1 to TRBJ1-1, with unresolved D. The germline CDR1 and CDR2 sequences are DFQATT and SNEGSKA (reference sequence). This CDR3 contains 14 residues. CDR3 sequence reads: CGASVPGKLTEAFL. The DNA for the CDR3 is TGCGGTGCTAGTGTCCCGGGGAAGTTGACTGAAGCTTTCCTT.

The gene calls are TRBV5-4 and TRBJ2-5; TRBD2 matches at 8 bases. The CDR3 totals 17 residues. V gave up 1 base and J gave up 5 bases; unmatched junction bases: 13. Germline CDR1 is SGHNT and CDR2 is YYREEE (reference sequence). CDR3 sequence (DNA): TGTGCCAGCAGCTTGTTCACGCATTGTAGCGGGGCGGAGACCCAGTACTTC. The encoded protein is CASSLFTHCSGAETQYF.

In the case of this clonotype: A much larger clonotype is one base distant, so this may be a read error. The CDR3 is CAWNGPGQHSPLHF. For the CDR3, the DNA is TGTGCCTGGAACGGGCCGGGACAGCATTCACCCCTCCACTTT. The rearrangement links TRBV30 to TRBJ1-6, with 7 bases lining up with TRBD1. Germline CDR1 and CDR2: GTSNPN and SVGIG (reference sequence). This CDR3 has 14 amino acids. The V gene end was trimmed by 4 bases and the J gene end by 8 bases; junction bases not matched to a gene: 8.

The chain joins TRBV15 to TRBJ2-3; maybe TRBD2 (5 bases). The CDR3 has 15 residues. The ends were cut back, 5 bases at V and 5 bases at J, with 17 bases in the middle. Germline V lookup: CDR1 LNHNV, CDR2 YYDKDF (reference sequence). CDR3 in amino acids: CATSGIVARGDTQYF. The CDR3 region has the DNA TGTGCCACCAGCGGTATCGTAGCGAGAGGAGATACGCAGTATTTT.

There are many counts of this clonotype. V and J are TRBV4-2 and TRBJ2-7, with a possible D match to TRBD2 (5 bases). Germline CDR1 reads LGHNA; CDR2 reads YNFKEQ. The CDR3 spans 15 residues. The V gene lost 6 bases and the J gene lost 0 bases, with 15 bases spanning the gap. The CDR3 loop is CASSREGLNSYEQYF. CDR3 nucleotides: TGTGCCAGCAGTAGGGAAGGACTTAACTCCTACGAGCAGTACTTC.

This clonotype was recorded at least ten times. The V and J genes are TRBV12-3 or TRBV12-4 and TRBJ2-2; TRBD1 might be the D (5 bases). The CDR3 spans 14 residues. Trimming stripped 2 bases from V and 1 base from J, with 5 bases between. The CDR3 DNA reads TGTGCCAGCAGTTTACAGGGGAACACCGGGGAGCTGTTTTTT. Translating it yields CASSLQGNTGELFF.

This sequence joins TRBV9 and TRBJ2-4; D call uncertain. The V gene's germline CDR1 is SGDLS and CDR2 YYNGEE. The V and J ends lost 4 bases and 1 base respectively, with 18 bases between them. CDR3 length: 17 amino acids. DNA for the CDR3: TGTGCCAGCAGCTCCCTCGAACACGGGTGGGCCAAAAACATTCAGTACTTC. It yields the protein CASSSLEHGWAKNIQYF.

The chain employs TRBV7-9 and TRBJ1-2; TRBD1 agrees at 7 bases. This CDR3 has 14 amino acids. V lost 5 bases, J lost 7 bases, and 10 bases stayed unmatched. Germline loops: CDR1 SEHNR, CDR2 FQNEAQ (reference sequence). The CDR3 region is CASSQAGGGSGYTF. In DNA form, the CDR3 reads TGTGCCAGCAGCCAAGCCGGAGGGGGCTCTGGCTACACCTTC.

CDR3 amino acids: CASSLLGGLYAEAFF. CDR3 DNA sequence: TGTGCCAGTAGCCTTCTCGGGGGATTATATGCTGAAGCTTTCTTT. The chain carries TRBV19 and TRBJ1-1; possible D gene TRBD1, 5 bases. The V end was cut by 6 bases, the J end by 6 bases, with 20 bases between. From germline, CDR1 is LNHDA and CDR2 SQIVND (reference sequence). The CDR3 is 15 residues long.

This clonotype occurred many times. V is TRBV3-1 and J is TRBJ2-1, with 8 bases identical to TRBD1. The germline V gene encodes CDR1 LGHDT and CDR2 YNNKEL (reference sequence). The V segment lost 3 bases and the J segment 6 bases; nucleotides outside the gene matches: 4. The CDR3 runs 14 residues. This CDR3 is CASSQTGAGNEQFF. The CDR3 DNA reads as TGTGCCAGCAGCCAGACAGGGGCGGGCAATGAGCAGTTCTTC.

V gene TRBV12-3 or TRBV12-4 combines with J gene TRBJ2-7, with D unresolved. The CDR3 is 13 residues long. Trimming left V 7 bases short and J 2 bases short, with 12 bases between. In DNA form, the CDR3 reads TGTGCCAGCACCCCAGGTGGGACCTACGAGCAGTACTTC. Translation gives CASTPGGTYEQYF.

The chain carries TRBV4-1 and TRBJ2-7, with a weak D call TRBD2 (6 bases). Germline V lookup: CDR1 MGHRA, CDR2 YSYEKL. V lost 4 bases and J lost 1, with 17 bases in between. The CDR3 consists of 16 residues. The CDR3 nucleotides read TGCGCCAGCAGCCTAGCCCCGGGGGACCTTTCCTACGAGCAGTACTTC. Protein product: CASSLAPGDLSYEQYF.

This clonotype was seen at least ten times. V usage is TRBV3-1 and J usage is TRBJ2-7; D call uncertain. Deletions cut 3 bases from V and 2 bases from J, with 8 bases between. This CDR3 contains 13 residues. Germline V gives CDR1 LGHDT, CDR2 YNNKEL (reference sequence). In nucleotides, the CDR3 is TGTGCCAGCAGCCACACAGAACCCTACGAGCAGTACTTC. The encoded protein is CASSHTEPYEQYF.

The gene calls are TRBV7-2 and TRBJ1-1; no definite D call. The CDR3 spans 13 residues. The V gene's germline CDR1 is SGHTA and CDR2 FQGNSA. The V end was cut by 1 base, the J end by 6 bases, with 9 bases between. In nucleotides, the CDR3 is TGTGCCAGCAGCTTAGAAGGTTTCTCTGAAGCTTTCTTT. It is translated as CASSLEGFSEAFF.

This clonotype was counted only a few times. The V and J genes are TRBV7-8 and TRBJ2-7; possibly TRBD1 for D (6 bases). V was cut by 5 bases and J by 4 bases, with 15 bases left in between. The CDR3 covers 14 residues. From germline, CDR1 is SGHVS and CDR2 FQNEAQ. The CDR3: CASSPSDRQYEQYF. CDR3 bases: TGTGCCAGCAGCCCCTCGGACAGACAATACGAGCAGTACTTC.